What follows describes a single T cell receptor beta chain. This entry is derived from a study of T cells in Graves' hyperthyroidism and ophthalmopathy. V dropped 0 bases and J dropped 3 bases, with 10 bases sitting between them. Germline assignment: CDR1 SGHRS and CDR2 YFSETQ. CDR3 length equals 14 residues. Amplification of TCR beta CDR3 regions was performed using RNA transcripts as template. The HTBI primer set drove a first-round RT-PCR of the TCR CDR3. TCRdb re-analysed the multiplex PCR reads in MiXCR, keeping a single row per CDR3 protein. The profile shows some 400,000 distinct CDR3 sequences, over 15% of them singletons.

The chain is built from TRBV5-1 and TRBJ2-7; D might be TRBD2 (5 bases). Sequencing was done on a sample of blood. The clonotype comes from a woman between 18 and 29 years old with Graves' hyperthyroidism. CDR3 protein: CASSLAGNDYEQYF. CDR3 nucleotides: TGCGCCAGCAGCTTGGCCGGGAATGACTACGAGCAGTACTTC.